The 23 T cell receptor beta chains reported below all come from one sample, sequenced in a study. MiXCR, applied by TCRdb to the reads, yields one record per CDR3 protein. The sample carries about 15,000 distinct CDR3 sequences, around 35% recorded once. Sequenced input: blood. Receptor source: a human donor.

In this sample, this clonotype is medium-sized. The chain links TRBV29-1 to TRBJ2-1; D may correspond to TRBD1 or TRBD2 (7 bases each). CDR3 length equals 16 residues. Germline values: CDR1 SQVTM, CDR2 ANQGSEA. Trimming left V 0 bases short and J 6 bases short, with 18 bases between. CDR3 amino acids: CSVEDGEGATLNEQFF. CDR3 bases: TGCAGCGTTGAAGATGGGGAGGGGGCGACCCTCAATGAGCAGTTCTTC.

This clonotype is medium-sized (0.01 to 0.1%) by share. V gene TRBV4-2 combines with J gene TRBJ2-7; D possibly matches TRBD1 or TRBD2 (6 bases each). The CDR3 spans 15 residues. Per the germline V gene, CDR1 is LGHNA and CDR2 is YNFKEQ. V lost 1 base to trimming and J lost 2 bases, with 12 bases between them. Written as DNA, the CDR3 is TGTGCCAGCAGCCAAGTAGGAGGGGACACCTACGAGCAGTACTTC. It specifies CASSQVGGDTYEQYF.

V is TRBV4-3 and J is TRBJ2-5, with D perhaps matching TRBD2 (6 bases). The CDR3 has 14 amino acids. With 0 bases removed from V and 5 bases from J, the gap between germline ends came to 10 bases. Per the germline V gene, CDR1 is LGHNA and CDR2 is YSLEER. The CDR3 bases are TGCGCCAGCAGCCAAGATTGGGGAGGTGAGACCCAGTACTTC. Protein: CASSQDWGGETQYF.

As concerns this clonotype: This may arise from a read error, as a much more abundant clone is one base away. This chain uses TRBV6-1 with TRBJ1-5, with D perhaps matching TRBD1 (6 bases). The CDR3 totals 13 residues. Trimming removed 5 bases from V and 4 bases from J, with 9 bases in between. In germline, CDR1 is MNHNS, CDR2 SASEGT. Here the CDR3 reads CASSKQGNQPQHF. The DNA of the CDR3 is TGTGCCAGCAGTAAACAGGGTAATCAGCCCCAGCATTTT.

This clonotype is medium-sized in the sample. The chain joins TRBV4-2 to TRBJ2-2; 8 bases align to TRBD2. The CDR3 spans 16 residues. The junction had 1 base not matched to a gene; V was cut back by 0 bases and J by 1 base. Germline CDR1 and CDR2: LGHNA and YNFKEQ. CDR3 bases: TGTGCCAGCAGCCAAGACGGGACTAGGAACACCGGGGAGCTGTTTTTT. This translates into CASSQDGTRNTGELFF.

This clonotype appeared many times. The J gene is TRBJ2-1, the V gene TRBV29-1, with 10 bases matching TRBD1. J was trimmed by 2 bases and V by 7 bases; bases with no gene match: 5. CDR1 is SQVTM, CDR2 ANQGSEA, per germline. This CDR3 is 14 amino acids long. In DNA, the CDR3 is TGCAGCGAATTGACAGGGGGCGCCTACAATGAGCAGTTCTTC. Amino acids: CSELTGGAYNEQFF.

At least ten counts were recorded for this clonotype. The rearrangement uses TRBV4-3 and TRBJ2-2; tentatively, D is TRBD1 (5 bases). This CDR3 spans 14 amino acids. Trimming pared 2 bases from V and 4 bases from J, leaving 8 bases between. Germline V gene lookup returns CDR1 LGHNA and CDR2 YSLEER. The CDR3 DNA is TGCGCCAGCAGCCAACAGGGTTTCACCGGGGAGCTGTTTTTT. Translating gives CASSQQGFTGELFF.

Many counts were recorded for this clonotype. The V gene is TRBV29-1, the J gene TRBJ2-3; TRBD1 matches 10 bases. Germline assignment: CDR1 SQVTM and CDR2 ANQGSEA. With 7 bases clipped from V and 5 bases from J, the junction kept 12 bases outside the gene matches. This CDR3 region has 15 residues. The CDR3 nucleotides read TGCAGCGCATTGTCCGGGACAGGGGTGGAAGATACGCAGTATTTT. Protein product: CSALSGTGVEDTQYF.

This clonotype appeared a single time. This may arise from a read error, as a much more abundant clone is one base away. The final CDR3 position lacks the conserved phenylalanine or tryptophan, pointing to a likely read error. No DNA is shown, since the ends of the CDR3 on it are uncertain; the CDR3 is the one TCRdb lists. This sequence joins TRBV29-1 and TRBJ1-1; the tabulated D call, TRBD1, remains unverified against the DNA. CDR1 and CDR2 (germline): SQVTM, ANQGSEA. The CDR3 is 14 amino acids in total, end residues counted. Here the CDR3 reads CSARVPGQAGFFNG.

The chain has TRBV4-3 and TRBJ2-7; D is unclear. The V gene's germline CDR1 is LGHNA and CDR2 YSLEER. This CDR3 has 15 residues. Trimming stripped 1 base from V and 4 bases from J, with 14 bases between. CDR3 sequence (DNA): TGCGCCAGCAGCCAAGGAAGTTTAGGTACATACGAGCAGTACTTC. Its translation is CASSQGSLGTYEQYF.

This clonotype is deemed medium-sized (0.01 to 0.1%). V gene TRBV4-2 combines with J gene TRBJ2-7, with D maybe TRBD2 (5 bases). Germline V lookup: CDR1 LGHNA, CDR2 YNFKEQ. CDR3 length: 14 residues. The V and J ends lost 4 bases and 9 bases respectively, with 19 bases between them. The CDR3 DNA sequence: TGTGCCAGCAGCCGAACGAGCGGTCCGGACGGGCAGTACTTC. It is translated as CASSRTSGPDGQYF.

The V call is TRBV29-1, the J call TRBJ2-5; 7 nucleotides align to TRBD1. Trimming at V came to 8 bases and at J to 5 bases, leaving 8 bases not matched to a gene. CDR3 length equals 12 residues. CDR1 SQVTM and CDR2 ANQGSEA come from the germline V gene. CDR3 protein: CSLQGWSETQYF. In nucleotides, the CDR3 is TGCAGCTTACAGGGGTGGTCCGAGACCCAGTACTTC.

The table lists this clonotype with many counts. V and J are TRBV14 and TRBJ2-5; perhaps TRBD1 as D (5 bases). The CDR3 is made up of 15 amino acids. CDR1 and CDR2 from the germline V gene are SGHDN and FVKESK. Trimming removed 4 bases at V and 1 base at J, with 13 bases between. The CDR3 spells CASSRTPTFQETQYF. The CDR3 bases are TGTGCCAGCAGCCGGACACCCACGTTCCAAGAGACCCAGTACTTC.

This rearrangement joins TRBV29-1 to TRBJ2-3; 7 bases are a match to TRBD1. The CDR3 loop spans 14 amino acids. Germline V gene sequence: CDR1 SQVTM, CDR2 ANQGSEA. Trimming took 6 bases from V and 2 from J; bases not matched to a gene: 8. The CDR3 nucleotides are TGCAGCGTCGCCGGGACAGATAACACAGATACGCAGTATTTT. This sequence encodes CSVAGTDNTDTQYF.

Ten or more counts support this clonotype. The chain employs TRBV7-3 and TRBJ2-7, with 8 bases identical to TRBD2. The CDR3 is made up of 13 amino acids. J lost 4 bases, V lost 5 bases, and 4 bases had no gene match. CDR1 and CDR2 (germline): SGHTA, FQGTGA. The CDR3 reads CASSPSGGYEQYF. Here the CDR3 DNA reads TGTGCCAGCAGCCCAAGCGGGGGTTACGAGCAGTACTTC. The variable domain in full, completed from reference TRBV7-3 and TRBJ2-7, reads GAGVSQTPSNKVTEKGKYVELRCDPISGHTALYWYRQSLGQGPEFLIYFQGTGAADDSGLPNDRFFAVRPEGSVSTLKIQRTERGDSAVYLCASSPSGGYEQYFGPGTRLTVT.

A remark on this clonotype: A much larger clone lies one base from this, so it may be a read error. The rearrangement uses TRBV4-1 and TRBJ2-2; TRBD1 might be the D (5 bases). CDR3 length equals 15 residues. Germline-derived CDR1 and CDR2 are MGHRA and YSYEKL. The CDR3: CASSPFPGPTWELFF. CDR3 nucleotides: TGCGCCAGCAGCCCCTTCCCAGGGCCCACCTGGGAGCTGTTTTTT.

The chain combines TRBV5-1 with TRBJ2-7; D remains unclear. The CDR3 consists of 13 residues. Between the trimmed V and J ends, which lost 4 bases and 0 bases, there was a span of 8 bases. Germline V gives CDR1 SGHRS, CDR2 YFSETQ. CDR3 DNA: TGCGCCAGCAGCGAGCAGAACTCCTACGAGCAGTACTTC. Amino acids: CASSEQNSYEQYF. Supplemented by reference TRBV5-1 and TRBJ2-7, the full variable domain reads KAGVTQTPRYLIKTRGQQVTLSCSPISGHRSVSWYQQTPGQGLQFLFEYFSETQRNKGNFPGRFSGRQFSNSRSEMNVSTLELGDSALYLCASSEQNSYEQYFGPGTRLTVT.

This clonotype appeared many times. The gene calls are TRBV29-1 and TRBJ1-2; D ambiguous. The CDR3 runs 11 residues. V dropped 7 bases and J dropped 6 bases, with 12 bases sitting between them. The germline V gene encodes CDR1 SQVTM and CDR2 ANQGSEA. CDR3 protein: CSAAYGNGYTF. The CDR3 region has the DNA TGCAGCGCAGCCTACGGTAATGGCTACACCTTC.

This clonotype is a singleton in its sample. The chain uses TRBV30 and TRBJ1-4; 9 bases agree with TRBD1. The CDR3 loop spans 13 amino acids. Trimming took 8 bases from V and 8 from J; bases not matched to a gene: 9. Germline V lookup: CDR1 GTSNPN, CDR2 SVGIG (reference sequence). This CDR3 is CAMEGQGREKLFF. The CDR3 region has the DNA TGTGCCATGGAGGGACAGGGTCGGGAAAAACTGTTTTTT. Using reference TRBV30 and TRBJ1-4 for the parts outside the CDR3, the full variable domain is SQTIHQWPATLVQPVGSPLSLECTVEGTSNPNLYWYRQAAGRGLQLLFYSVGIGQISSEVPQNLSASRPQDRQFILSSKKLLLSDSGFYLCAMEGQGREKLFFGSGTQLSVL.

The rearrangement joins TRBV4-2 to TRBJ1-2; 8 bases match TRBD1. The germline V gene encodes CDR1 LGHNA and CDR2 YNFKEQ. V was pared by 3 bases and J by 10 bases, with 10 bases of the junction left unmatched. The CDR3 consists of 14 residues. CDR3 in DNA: TGTGCCAGCAGCCACCCCCAGGAGACAGGGGACTACACCTTC. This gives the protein CASSHPQETGDYTF.

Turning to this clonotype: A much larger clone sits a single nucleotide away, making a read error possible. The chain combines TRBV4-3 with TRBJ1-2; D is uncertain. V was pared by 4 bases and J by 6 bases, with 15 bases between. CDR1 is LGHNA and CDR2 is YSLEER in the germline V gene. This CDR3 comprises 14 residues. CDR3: CASSPTDTYDGYTF. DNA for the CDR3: TGCGCCAGCAGCCCGACCGACACGTACGATGGCTACACCTTC.

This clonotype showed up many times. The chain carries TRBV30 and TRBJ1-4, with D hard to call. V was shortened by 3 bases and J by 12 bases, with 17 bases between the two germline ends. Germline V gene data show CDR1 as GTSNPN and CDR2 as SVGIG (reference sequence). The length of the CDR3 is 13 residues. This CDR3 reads CAWSPGQDGQLFF. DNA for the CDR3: TGTGCCTGGAGCCCGGGCCAGGATGGGCAACTGTTTTTT.

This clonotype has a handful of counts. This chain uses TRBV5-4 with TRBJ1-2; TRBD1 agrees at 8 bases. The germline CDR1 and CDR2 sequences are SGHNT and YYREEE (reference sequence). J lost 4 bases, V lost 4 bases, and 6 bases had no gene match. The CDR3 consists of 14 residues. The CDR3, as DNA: TGTGCCAGCAGCCCGGCGGACAGGGCCTATGGCTACACCTTC. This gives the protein CASSPADRAYGYTF.